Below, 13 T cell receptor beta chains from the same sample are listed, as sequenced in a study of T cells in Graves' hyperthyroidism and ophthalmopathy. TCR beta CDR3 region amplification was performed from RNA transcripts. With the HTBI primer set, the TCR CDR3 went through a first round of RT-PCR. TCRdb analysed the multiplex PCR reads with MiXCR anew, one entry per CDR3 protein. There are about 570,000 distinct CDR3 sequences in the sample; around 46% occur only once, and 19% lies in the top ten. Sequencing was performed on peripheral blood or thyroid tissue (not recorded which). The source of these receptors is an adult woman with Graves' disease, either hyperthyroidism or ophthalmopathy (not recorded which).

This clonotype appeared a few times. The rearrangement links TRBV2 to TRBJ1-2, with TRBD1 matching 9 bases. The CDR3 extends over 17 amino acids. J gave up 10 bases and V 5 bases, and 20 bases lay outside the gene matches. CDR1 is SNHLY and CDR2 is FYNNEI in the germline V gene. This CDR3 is CASSPTGGKEGGYDYTF. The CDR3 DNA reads TGTGCCAGCAGTCCCACAGGGGGCAAGGAAGGGGGCTACGACTACACCTTC.

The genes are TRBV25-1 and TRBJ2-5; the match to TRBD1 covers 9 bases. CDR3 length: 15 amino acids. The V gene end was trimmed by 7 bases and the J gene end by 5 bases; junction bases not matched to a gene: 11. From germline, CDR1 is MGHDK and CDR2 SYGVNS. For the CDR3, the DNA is TGTGCCAGCAAGGGGGACAGGGAGCTTTCCGAGACCCAGTACTTC. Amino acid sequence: CASKGDRELSETQYF.

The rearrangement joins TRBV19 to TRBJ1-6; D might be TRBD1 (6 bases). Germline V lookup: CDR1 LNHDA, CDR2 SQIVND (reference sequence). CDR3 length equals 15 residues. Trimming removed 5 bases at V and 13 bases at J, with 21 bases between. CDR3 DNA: TGTGCCAGTAGTCAGACCGCGGGGGGCAATCAGCCCCTCCACTTT. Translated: CASSQTAGGNQPLHF.

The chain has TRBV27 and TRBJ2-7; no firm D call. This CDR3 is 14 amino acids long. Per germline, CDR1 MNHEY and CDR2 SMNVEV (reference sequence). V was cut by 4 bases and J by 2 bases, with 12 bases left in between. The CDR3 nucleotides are TGTGCCAGCAGTTCGTTCGGACCTCCCTACGAGCAGTACTTC. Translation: CASSSFGPPYEQYF.

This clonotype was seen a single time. For the CDR3, the DNA is TGTGCCAGCAGCTTAAGACAGGGCTTGTGGGAGACCCAGTACTTC. Amino acid sequence: CASSLRQGLWETQYF. The chain couples TRBV7-3 to TRBJ2-5; 7 nucleotides agree with TRBD1. The CDR3 sequence is 15 residues long. With V trimmed by 1 base and J by 5 bases, 7 bases remained unmatched. The V gene's germline CDR1 is SGHTA and CDR2 FQGTGA.

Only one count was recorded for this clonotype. The CDR3 region is CSVRDWDSSYEQYF. In DNA form, the CDR3 reads TGCAGCGTTCGGGACTGGGATAGCTCCTACGAGCAGTACTTC. The chain uses TRBV29-1 and TRBJ2-7, with D maybe TRBD2 (6 bases). The CDR3 extends over 14 amino acids. CDR1 and CDR2 (germline): SQVTM, ANQGSEA. Between the trimmed V and J ends, which lost 5 bases and 0 bases, there was a span of 14 bases.

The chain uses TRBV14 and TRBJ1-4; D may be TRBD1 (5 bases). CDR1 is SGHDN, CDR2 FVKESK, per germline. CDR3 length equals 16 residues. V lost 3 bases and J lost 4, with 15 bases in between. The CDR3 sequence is CASSQGPGWGNEKLFF. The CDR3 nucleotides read TGTGCCAGCAGCCAGGGACCGGGTTGGGGTAATGAAAAACTGTTTTTT. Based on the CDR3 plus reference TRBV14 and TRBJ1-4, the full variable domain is EAGVTQFPSHSVIEKGQTVTLRCDPISGHDNLYWYRRVMGKEIKFLLHFVKESKQDESGMPNNRFLAERTGGTYSTLKVQPAELEDSGVYFCASSQGPGWGNEKLFFGSGTQLSVL.

CDR3 DNA sequence: TGTGCCAGTAGGTTTTCTTCCGGGGAGCTGTTTTTT. This codes for CASRFSSGELFF. J is TRBJ2-2 and V is TRBV19; the D is unclear. The length of the CDR3 is 12 residues. V shed 6 bases and J shed 6 bases, with 8 bases lying between them. CDR1 and CDR2 from the germline V gene are LNHDA and SQIVND (reference sequence).

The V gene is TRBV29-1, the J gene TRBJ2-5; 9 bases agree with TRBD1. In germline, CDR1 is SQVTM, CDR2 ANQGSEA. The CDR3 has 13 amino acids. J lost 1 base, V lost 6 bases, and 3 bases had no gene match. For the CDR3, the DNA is TGCAGCGTCCGGACAGGGGTCCAAGAGACCCAGTACTTC. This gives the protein CSVRTGVQETQYF.

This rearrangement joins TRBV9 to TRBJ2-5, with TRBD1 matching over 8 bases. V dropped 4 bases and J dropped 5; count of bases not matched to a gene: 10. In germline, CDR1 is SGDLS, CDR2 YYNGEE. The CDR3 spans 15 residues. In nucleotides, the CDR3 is TGTGCCAGCAGCTTCAAGCAGGGGGCAGGGGAGACCCAGTACTTC. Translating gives CASSFKQGAGETQYF.

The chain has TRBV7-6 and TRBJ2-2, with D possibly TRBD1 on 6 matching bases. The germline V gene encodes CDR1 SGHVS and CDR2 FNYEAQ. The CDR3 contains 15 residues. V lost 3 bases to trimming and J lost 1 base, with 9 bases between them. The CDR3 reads CASSLMGQNTGELFF. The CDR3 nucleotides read TGTGCCAGCAGCTTGATGGGACAGAACACCGGGGAGCTGTTTTTT.

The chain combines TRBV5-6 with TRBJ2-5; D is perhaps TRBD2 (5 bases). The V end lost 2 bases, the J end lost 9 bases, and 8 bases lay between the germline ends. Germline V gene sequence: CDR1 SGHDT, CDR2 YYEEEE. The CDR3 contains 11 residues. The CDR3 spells CASSFREPQYF. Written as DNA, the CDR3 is TGTGCCAGCAGCTTTAGGGAGCCCCAGTACTTC.

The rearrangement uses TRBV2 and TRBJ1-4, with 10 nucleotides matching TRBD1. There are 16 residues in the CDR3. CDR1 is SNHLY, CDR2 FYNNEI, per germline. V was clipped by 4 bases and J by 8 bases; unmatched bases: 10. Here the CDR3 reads CASSGGTGDLGEKLFF. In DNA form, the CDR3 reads TGTGCCAGCAGTGGGGGGACAGGGGATCTTGGGGAAAAACTGTTTTTT.